These 29 T cell receptor beta chains originate from one sample sequenced in a study of cytomegalovirus exposure and HLA in healthy donors. With 60 Vbeta and 13 Jbeta primers, the PCR was carried out. TCRdb keeps only in-frame clones here, not all; method: immunoSEQ multiplex PCR. The sample carries some 150,000 clones, about 85% recorded once. The specimen was PBMCs. The receptor source for this set is a woman between 18 and 29 years old in good health and CMV-seronegative.

The V gene is TRBV30, the J gene TRBJ2-7; D possibly corresponds to TRBD2 (5 bases). The CDR3 length is 14 residues. V was clipped by 0 bases and J by 0 bases, with 9 bases between them. Germline V lookup: CDR1 GTSNPN, CDR2 SVGIG (reference sequence). CDR3 sequence: CAWSVGGFSYEQYF. The CDR3 DNA is TGTGCCTGGAGTGTTGGCGGGTTCTCCTACGAGCAGTACTTC.

This CDR3 reads CASSPRQGAIGEQYF. The CDR3 DNA reads as TGTGCCAGCTCACCCCGACAGGGGGCAATCGGCGAGCAGTACTTC. The chain employs TRBV18 and TRBJ2-7, with TRBD1 matching over 10 bases. Germline CDR1 and CDR2: KGHSH and LQKENI. The CDR3 length is 15 residues. V trimming: 3 bases; J trimming: 6 bases; junction bases outside the gene matches: 8.

The genes are TRBV10-2 and TRBJ1-1; tentative D call: TRBD1 (6 bases). V lost 3 bases and J 1 base, leaving 12 bases between the germline ends. The CDR3 loop spans 15 amino acids. Per the germline V gene, CDR1 is WSHSY and CDR2 is SAAADI. CDR3 sequence: CASSDKAGENTEAFF. The CDR3 DNA reads as TGCGCCAGCAGTGATAAGGCAGGGGAGAACACTGAAGCTTTCTTT.

V and J are TRBV7-9 and TRBJ2-5, with 8 bases matching TRBD2. The CDR3 has 15 residues. CDR1 and CDR2 from the germline V gene are SEHNR and FQNEAQ (reference sequence). J gave up 3 bases and V 0 bases, and 3 bases lay outside the gene matches. The CDR3 protein is CASSLAVGGEETQYF. In DNA form, the CDR3 reads TGTGCCAGCAGCTTAGCGGTCGGGGGGGAAGAGACCCAGTACTTC.

Only a few counts were recorded for this clone. V gene TRBV4-1 combines with J gene TRBJ2-1, with TRBD2 matching over 11 bases. The trim removed 1 base at V and 15 bases at J, leaving 8 bases unmatched. This CDR3 region has 14 residues. Germline loops: CDR1 MGHRA, CDR2 YSYEKL. The CDR3 bases are TGCGCCAGCAGCCAAGTGTTAGCGGGAGGGCCTGGGTTCTTC. Translated: CASSQVLAGGPGFF.

The chain uses TRBV15 and TRBJ2-2; TRBD2 matches 9 bases. J lost 3 bases, V lost 1 base, and 3 bases had no gene match. Per the germline V gene, CDR1 is LNHNV and CDR2 is YYDKDF (reference sequence). The CDR3 sequence is 16 residues long. The CDR3 coding sequence is TGTGCCACCAGCAGAGGGACTAGCGCTTACACCGGGGAGCTGTTTTTT. Its translation is CATSRGTSAYTGELFF.

With regard to this clone: The same CDR3 arises from other DNA sequences in this sample as well. The chain couples TRBV2 to TRBJ1-3; 7 nucleotides align to TRBD1. This CDR3 has 15 amino acids. Trimming removed 4 bases from V and 7 bases from J; junction bases left unmatched: 10. The germline V gene encodes CDR1 SNHLY and CDR2 FYNNEI. CDR3 nucleotide sequence: TGTGCCAGCAGTGGGTCAAGGGGGCTAGTGAACACCATATATTTT. This gives the protein CASSGSRGLVNTIYF.

The genes are TRBV12-5 and TRBJ1-2; TRBD1 matches 10 bases. After removal of 6 bases from V and 8 bases from J, the junction contained 6 bases not matched to a gene. Germline V gives CDR1 LGHNT, CDR2 FRNRAP. The CDR3 length is 13 residues. The DNA of the CDR3 is TGTGCTAGTGGCTTCGGACAGGGGGAGGGCTACACCTTC. Its protein product is CASGFGQGEGYTF.

The chain carries TRBV5-1 and TRBJ1-4; 7 bases are shared with TRBD1. Germline CDR1 is SGHRS and CDR2 is YFSETQ. V dropped 4 bases and J dropped 0; count of bases not matched to a gene: 0. This CDR3 spans 14 amino acids. Written as DNA, the CDR3 is TGCGCCAGCAGCCAGGGGGCAACTAATGAAAAACTGTTTTTT. Encoded protein: CASSQGATNEKLFF.

V usage is TRBV11-3 and J usage is TRBJ2-3, with D possibly TRBD2 on 7 matching bases. V was cut by 5 bases and J by 1 base, with 13 bases left in between. Germline V gene data show CDR1 as SGHNT and CDR2 as YENEEA. The CDR3 has 15 residues. This chain's CDR3 is CASSLEGGGTDTQYF. In nucleotides, the CDR3 is TGTGCCAGCAGCCTCGAGGGGGGGGGCACAGATACGCAGTATTTT. The full variable domain, its missing parts supplied by reference TRBV11-3 and TRBJ2-3, is EAGVVQSPRYKIIEKKQPVAFWCNPISGHNTLYWYLQNLGQGPELLIRYENEEAVDDSQLPKDRFSAERLKGVDSTLKIQPAELGDSAVYLCASSLEGGGTDTQYFGPGTRLTVL.

The V and J genes are TRBV28 and TRBJ1-2; TRBD1 is a possible D gene (6 bases). The CDR3 extends over 13 amino acids. From germline, CDR1 is MDHEN and CDR2 SYDVKM. V was pared by 5 bases and J by 3 bases, with 10 bases between. The CDR3 protein is CASSAGVHYGYTF. The CDR3 DNA reads TGTGCCAGCAGTGCAGGGGTCCACTATGGCTACACCTTC.

Worth noting for this clone: Other DNA sequences within the sample encode an identical CDR3. The chain joins TRBV19 to TRBJ1-1; D perhaps matches TRBD1 (5 bases). Deletions cut 4 bases from V and 0 bases from J, with 6 bases between. This CDR3 has 13 residues. Germline assignment: CDR1 LNHDA and CDR2 SQIVND (reference sequence). CDR3 DNA sequence: TGTGCCAGTAGTAGACAGTTGAACACTGAAGCTTTCTTT. This codes for CASSRQLNTEAFF.

The V gene is TRBV5-4, the J gene TRBJ1-4; no reliable D call. The germline V and J ends were trimmed by 0 bases and 6 bases, with 12 bases remaining between them. In germline, CDR1 is SGHNT, CDR2 YYREEE (reference sequence). The CDR3 covers 15 residues. The CDR3 here is CASSLERTSYEKLFF. The CDR3 nucleotides read TGTGCCAGCAGCTTGGAGCGCACATCTTATGAAAAACTGTTTTTT.

V usage is TRBV4-3 and J usage is TRBJ2-7, with 8 bases identical to TRBD1. The J segment lost 4 bases and the V segment lost 4 bases, leaving 6 bases of the junction unmatched. Germline V gene sequence: CDR1 LGHNA, CDR2 YSLEER. The CDR3 spans 14 residues. This CDR3 reads CASSRYRGEYEQYF. DNA of the CDR3: TGCGCCAGCAGCCGGTACAGGGGGGAGTACGAGCAGTACTTC.

The genes are TRBV21-1 and TRBJ1-6; TRBD1 is the table's D call and was not checked against the DNA. TRBV21-1 is a known pseudogene. The CDR3 extends over 16 amino acids. The CDR3: CASSNIPPSYNSPLHF. As DNA, the CDR3 is TGTGCCAGCAGCAATATACCCCCCAGCTATAATTCACCCCTCCACTTT.

CDR3 nucleotide sequence: TGCGCCGCGCGGGGTATGGGGGTCCCAGATACGCAGTATTTT. Its protein product is CAARGMGVPDTQYF. The chain employs TRBV4-1 and TRBJ2-3; D might be TRBD2 (6 bases). V was shortened by 11 bases and J by 4 bases, with 19 bases between the two germline ends. This CDR3 spans 14 amino acids. The germline gives CDR1 MGHRA, CDR2 YSYEKL.

This sequence joins TRBV30 and TRBJ1-2; 7 bases line up with TRBD1. The length of the CDR3 is 13 residues. Trimming removed 8 bases from V and 4 bases from J; junction bases left unmatched: 10. CDR1 GTSNPN and CDR2 SVGIG come from the germline V gene (reference sequence). CDR3 bases: TGTGCCGCAGGGGGGCAGGGTAGCTATGGCTACACCTTC. Translated: CAAGGQGSYGYTF.

CDR3 protein: CASSLWAGERGGYTF. The CDR3 bases are TGTGCCAGCAGCTTGTGGGCAGGGGAAAGAGGTGGCTACACCTTC. The chain employs TRBV5-6 and TRBJ1-2; D perhaps matches TRBD1 (6 bases). V lost 1 base, J lost 7 bases, and 17 bases lay in between. Germline lookup yields CDR1 SGHDT and CDR2 YYEEEE. The CDR3 has 15 residues.

The rearrangement joins TRBV7-2 to TRBJ2-1, with 13 bases identical to TRBD2. Germline V gene lookup returns CDR1 SGHTA and CDR2 FQGNSA. The CDR3 contains 18 residues. V was clipped by 1 base and J by 10 bases; unmatched bases: 13. CDR3 region: CASSLGSGTSGRASEQFF. CDR3 nucleotide sequence: TGTGCCAGCAGCTTAGGGTCGGGAACTAGCGGGAGGGCCAGCGAGCAGTTCTTC.

The chain has TRBV11-2 and TRBJ1-6; no clear D gene. This CDR3 spans 15 amino acids. The germline V and J ends were trimmed by 1 base and 5 bases, with 9 bases remaining between them. Germline CDR1 SGHAT, CDR2 FQNNGV. The DNA of the CDR3 is TGTGCCAGCAGCTTAGTTCGGGGAGATAATTCACCCCTCCACTTT. Translated, it gives CASSLVRGDNSPLHF.

The rearrangement links TRBV4-2 to TRBJ1-3, with D possibly being TRBD1 (6 bases). The CDR3 has 15 residues. The germline V gene encodes CDR1 LGHNA and CDR2 YNFKEQ. V was cut by 5 bases and J by 0 bases, with 11 bases left in between. CDR3 coding DNA: TGTGCCAGCAGCTATCACAGGGCCTCTGGAAACACCATATATTTT. This gives the protein CASSYHRASGNTIYF.

J is TRBJ2-3 and V is TRBV19; 11 bases line up with TRBD2. The CDR3 runs to 14 residues. CDR1 is LNHDA, CDR2 SQIVND, per germline (reference sequence). J gave up 8 bases and V 4 bases, and 5 bases lay outside the gene matches. In DNA, the CDR3 is TGTGCCAGTAGTAGGACTAGCGGGCAAGGTACGCAGTATTTT. It yields the protein CASSRTSGQGTQYF.

This chain joins TRBV15 and TRBJ2-7; TRBD1 matches 9 bases. The CDR3 has 15 residues. Germline V gene sequence: CDR1 LNHNV, CDR2 YYDKDF (reference sequence). With 0 bases clipped from V and 3 bases from J, the junction kept 3 bases outside the gene matches. CDR3 protein: CATSRDGTGYYEQYF. CDR3 DNA: TGTGCCACCAGCAGAGATGGGACAGGGTACTACGAGCAGTACTTC.

The chain carries TRBV18 and TRBJ2-1; 9 nucleotides agree with TRBD2. The J segment lost 5 bases and the V segment lost 3 bases, leaving 14 bases of the junction unmatched. The germline V gene encodes CDR1 KGHSH and CDR2 LQKENI. This CDR3 is 18 amino acids long. CDR3: CASSPPKGAGGINNEQFF. CDR3 DNA: TGTGCCAGCTCACCCCCGAAGGGGGCGGGAGGGATCAACAATGAGCAGTTCTTC.

This clone has only one observation. V is TRBV1 and J is TRBJ2-5; the listed D gene, TRBD2, was not tested against the DNA. TRBV1 is classified as a pseudogene. This CDR3 region has 17 residues. This CDR3 reads CTSSQGRTSRLRETQYF. In DNA, the CDR3 is TGCACCAGCAGCCAAGGACGGACTAGCAGGTTAAGAGAGACCCAGTACTTC.

Comment on this clone: It is unclear where the CDR3 begins or ends on the DNA, so no DNA is shown, and the CDR3 is as TCRdb lists it. The chain employs TRBV4-3 and TRBJ2-2; TRBD2, the D gene given by the table, was not confirmed from the DNA. 16 amino acids form the CDR3, both terminal residues included. Germline values: CDR1 LGHNA, CDR2 YSLEER. CDR3 protein: CASSQGESRRAGELFF.

This clone appeared a few times. The chain has TRBV11-3 and TRBJ1-2, with 9 bases fitting TRBD1. This CDR3 is built from 13 residues. With 5 bases clipped from V and 8 bases from J, the junction kept 6 bases outside the gene matches. Germline CDR1 reads SGHNT; CDR2 reads YENEEA. CDR3 sequence (DNA): TGTGCCAGCAGCCGACAGGGGGGGAGAGGCTACACCTTC. This sequence encodes CASSRQGGRGYTF.

The chain is built from TRBV19 and TRBJ1-1; no firm D call. The CDR3 covers 14 residues. In germline, CDR1 is LNHDA, CDR2 SQIVND (reference sequence). Trimming took 1 base from V and 1 from J, leaving 7 bases between them. The CDR3 bases are TGTGCCAGTAGTATAGGGGGAGCGAACACTGAAGCTTTCTTT. The encoded protein is CASSIGGANTEAFF.

The chain recombines TRBV28 with TRBJ1-2, with TRBD1 identical over 11 bases. Germline V gives CDR1 MDHEN, CDR2 SYDVKM. The trim removed 6 bases at V and 6 bases at J, leaving 3 bases unmatched. The CDR3 extends over 13 amino acids. In DNA, the CDR3 is TGTGCCAGCAGGTTGGACAGGGGGCATGGCTACACCTTC. Its protein product is CASRLDRGHGYTF.